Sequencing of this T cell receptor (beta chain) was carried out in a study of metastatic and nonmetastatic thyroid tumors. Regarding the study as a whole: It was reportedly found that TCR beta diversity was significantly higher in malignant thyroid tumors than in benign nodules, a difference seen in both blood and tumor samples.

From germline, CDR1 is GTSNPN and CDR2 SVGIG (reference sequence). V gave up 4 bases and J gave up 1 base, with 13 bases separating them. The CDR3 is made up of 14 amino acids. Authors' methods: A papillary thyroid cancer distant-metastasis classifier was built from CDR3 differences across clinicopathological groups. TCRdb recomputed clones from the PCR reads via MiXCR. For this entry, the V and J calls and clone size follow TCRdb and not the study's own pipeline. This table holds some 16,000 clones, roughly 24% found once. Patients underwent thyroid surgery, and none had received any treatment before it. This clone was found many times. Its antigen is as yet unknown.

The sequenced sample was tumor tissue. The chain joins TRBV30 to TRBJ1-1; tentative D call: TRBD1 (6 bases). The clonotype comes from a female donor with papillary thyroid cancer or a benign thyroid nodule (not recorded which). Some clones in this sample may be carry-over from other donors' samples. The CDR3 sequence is CAWNQGLTNTEAFF. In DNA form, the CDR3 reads TGTGCCTGGAATCAGGGGCTGACGAACACTGAAGCTTTCTTT.